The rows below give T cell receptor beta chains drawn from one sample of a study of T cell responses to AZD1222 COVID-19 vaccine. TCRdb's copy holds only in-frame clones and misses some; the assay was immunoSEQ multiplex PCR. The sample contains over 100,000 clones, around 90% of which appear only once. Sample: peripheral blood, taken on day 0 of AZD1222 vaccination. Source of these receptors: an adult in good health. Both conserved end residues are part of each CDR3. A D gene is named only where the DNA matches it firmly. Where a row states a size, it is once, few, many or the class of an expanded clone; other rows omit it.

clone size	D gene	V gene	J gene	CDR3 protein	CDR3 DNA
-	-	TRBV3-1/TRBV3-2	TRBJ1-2	CASSQAQGLYGYTF	TGTGCCAGCAGCCAGGCACAGGGCCTCTATGGCTACACCTTC
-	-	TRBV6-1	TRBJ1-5	CASSDHPLPQQPQHF	TGTGCCAGCAGTGATCATCCCTTACCCCAGCAGCCCCAGCATTTT
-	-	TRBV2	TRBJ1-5	CASSESSERQPQHF	TGTGCCAGCAGTGAAAGCTCCGAACGTCAGCCCCAGCATTTT
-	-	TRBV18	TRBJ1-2	CASSPTGPQIAYGYTF	TGTGCCAGCTCTCCTACCGGGCCCCAAATAGCGTATGGCTACACCTTC
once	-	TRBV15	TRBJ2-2	CATSRIPAGSSGELFF	TGTGCCACCAGCAGGATCCCCGCGGGGTCAAGCGGGGAGCTGTTTTTT
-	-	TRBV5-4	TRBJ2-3	CASSLAEVAGTDTQYF	TGTGCCAGCAGCTTGGCTGAGGTTGCCGGCACAGATACGCAGTATTTT
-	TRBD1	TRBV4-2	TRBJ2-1	CASSQQGQTSSYNEQFF	TGTGCCAGCAGCCAGCAGGGACAGACAAGCTCCTACAATGAGCAGTTCTTC
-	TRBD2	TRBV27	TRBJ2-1	CASSPGLAGGPPQFF	TGTGCCAGCAGCCCGGGATTAGCGGGAGGGCCCCCGCAGTTCTTC
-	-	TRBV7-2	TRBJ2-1	CASSLGSSPYNEQFF	TGTGCCAGCAGCTTAGGGTCCAGTCCCTACAATGAGCAGTTCTTC
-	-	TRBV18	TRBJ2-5	CASSPPSYQETQYF	TGTGCCAGCTCACCTCCGTCCTACCAAGAGACCCAGTACTTC
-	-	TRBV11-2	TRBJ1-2	CASSLGGDTLAHF	TGTGCCAGCAGCTTAGGTGGAGACACCCTTGCCCACTTC
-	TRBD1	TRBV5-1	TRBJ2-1	CASSRQGAYNEQFF	TGCGCCAGCAGTCGACAGGGGGCCTACAATGAGCAGTTCTTC
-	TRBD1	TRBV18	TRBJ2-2	CASTGQGVTGELFF	TGTGCCAGCACTGGACAGGGGGTGACCGGGGAGCTGTTTTTT
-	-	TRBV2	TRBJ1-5	CASSTDSNQPQHF	TGTGCCAGCAGTACGGACAGCAATCAGCCCCAGCATTTT
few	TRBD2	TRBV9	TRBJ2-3	CASSVASGGRDTQYF	TGTGCCAGCAGCGTAGCCAGCGGGGGGCGGGATACGCAGTATTTT
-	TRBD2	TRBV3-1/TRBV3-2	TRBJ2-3	CASSQEASGRGTDTQYF	TGTGCCAGCAGCCAAGAGGCTAGCGGGAGGGGTACAGATACGCAGTATTTT
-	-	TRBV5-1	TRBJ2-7	CASMYRGGSYEQYF	TGCGCCAGCATGTACAGGGGGGGCTCCTACGAGCAGTACTTC
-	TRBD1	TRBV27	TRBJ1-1	CASSLGTGTEAFF	TGTGCCAGCAGTTTGGGGACAGGGACTGAAGCTTTCTTT
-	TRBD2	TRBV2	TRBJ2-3	CASRALAGEDTQYF	TGTGCCAGCAGGGCCTTAGCGGGGGAAGATACGCAGTATTTT
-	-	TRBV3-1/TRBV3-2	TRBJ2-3	CASSRTPPTDTQYF	TGTGCCAGCAGCCGCACCCCCCCCACAGATACGCAGTATTTT
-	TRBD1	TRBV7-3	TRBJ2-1	CASSLGQGGNEQFF	TGTGCCAGCAGCCTAGGACAGGGGGGCAATGAGCAGTTCTTC
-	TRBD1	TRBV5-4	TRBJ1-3	CASSNPQGGNTIYF	TGTGCCAGCAGCAACCCACAGGGGGGAAACACCATATATTTT
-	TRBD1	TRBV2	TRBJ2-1	CASRRDRGIYNEQFF	TGTGCCAGCAGGAGGGACAGGGGTATCTACAATGAGCAGTTCTTC
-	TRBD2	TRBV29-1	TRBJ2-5	CSVEDQLAVFQETQYF	TGCAGCGTTGAAGATCAGCTAGCGGTCTTTCAAGAGACCCAGTACTTC
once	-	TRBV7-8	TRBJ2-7	CASSLGLPDSYEQYF	TGTGCCAGCAGCTTAGGACTTCCTGATTCGTACGAGCAGTACTTC
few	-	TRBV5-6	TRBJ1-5	CASSLAGAYQPQHF	TGTGCCAGCAGCTTGGCCGGGGCCTATCAGCCCCAGCATTTT
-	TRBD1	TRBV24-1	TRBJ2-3	CATSDSGTGMGSDTQYF	TGTGCCACCAGTGATTCAGGGACAGGGATGGGTTCAGATACGCAGTATTTT
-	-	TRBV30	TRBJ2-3	CAWNPGTDTQYF	TGTGCCTGGAACCCGGGGACAGATACGCAGTATTTT
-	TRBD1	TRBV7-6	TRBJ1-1	CASSLARQGDGIDTEAFF	TGTGCCAGCAGCTTAGCGCGACAGGGGGACGGGATAGACACTGAAGCTTTCTTT
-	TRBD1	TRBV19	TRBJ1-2	CASSPGTGAGYTF	TGTGCCAGTAGTCCCGGGACAGGAGCTGGCTACACCTTC
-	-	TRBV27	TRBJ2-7	CASSLSGAVFYEQYF	TGTGCCAGCAGTTTATCAGGGGCGGTTTTTTACGAGCAGTACTTC
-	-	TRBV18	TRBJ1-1	CASSPGLSAEAFF	TGTGCCAGCTCACCGGGCCTCAGCGCTGAAGCTTTCTTT
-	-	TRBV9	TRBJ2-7	CASSSGRGEQYF	TGTGCCAGCAGCTCCGGCCGGGGCGAGCAGTACTTC
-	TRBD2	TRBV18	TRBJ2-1	CASSPPGLAGSYNEQFF	TGTGCCAGCTCACCACCAGGACTAGCCGGGTCCTACAATGAGCAGTTCTTC
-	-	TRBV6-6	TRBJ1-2	CASSGGFNYGYTF	TGTGCCAGCAGTGGCGGATTCAACTATGGCTACACCTTC
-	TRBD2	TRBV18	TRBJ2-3	CASSFSGGPVSIDTQYF	TGTGCCAGCTCATTTTCGGGAGGGCCGGTATCCATCGATACGCAGTATTTT
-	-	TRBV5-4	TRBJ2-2	CASSLVGWYTGELFF	TGTGCCAGCAGCCTCGTTGGGTGGTACACCGGGGAGCTGTTTTTT
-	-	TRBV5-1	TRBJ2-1	CASGNSGNSYNEQFF	TGCGCCAGCGGAAATAGCGGTAACTCCTACAATGAGCAGTTCTTC
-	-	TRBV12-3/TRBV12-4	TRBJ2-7	CATSWGPYEQYF	TGTGCCACTTCCTGGGGGCCCTACGAGCAGTACTTC
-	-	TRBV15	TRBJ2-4	CATTSGPANIQYF	TGTGCCACCACCTCAGGGCCAGCAAACATTCAGTACTTC
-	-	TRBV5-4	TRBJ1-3	CASSSGNLASGNTIYF	TGTGCCAGCAGCTCAGGAAACCTAGCCTCTGGAAACACCATATATTTT
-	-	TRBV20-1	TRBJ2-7	CSASLTTGYYEQYF	TGCAGTGCTAGTTTGACTACGGGATACTACGAGCAGTACTTC
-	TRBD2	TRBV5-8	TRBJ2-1	CASSTASGGRGNEQFF	TGTGCCAGCAGCACAGCTAGCGGGGGAAGGGGGAATGAGCAGTTCTTC
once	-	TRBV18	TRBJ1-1	CASSPYSGDTEAFF	TGTGCCAGCTCACCATATAGCGGGGACACTGAAGCTTTCTTT
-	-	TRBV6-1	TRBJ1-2	CASSEAPPGLYGYTF	TGTGCCAGCAGTGAAGCGCCTCCGGGACTATATGGCTACACCTTC
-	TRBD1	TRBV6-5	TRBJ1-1	CASSTRQGGYAFF	TGTGCCAGCAGTACCCGGCAGGGGGGTTATGCTTTCTTT
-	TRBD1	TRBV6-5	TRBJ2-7	CASSSSTGTYEQYF	TGTGCCAGCAGTAGCTCGACAGGGACCTACGAGCAGTACTTC
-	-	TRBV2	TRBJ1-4	CASSDILGNEKLFF	TGTGCCAGCAGTGACATACTGGGAAATGAAAAACTGTTTTTT
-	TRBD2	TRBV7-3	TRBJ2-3	CASSSLAGSTDTQYF	TGTGCCAGCAGCTCTCTAGCGGGAAGCACAGATACGCAGTATTTT
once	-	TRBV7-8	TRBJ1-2	CASSLSGGSPTKGGYTF	TGTGCCAGCAGCTTAAGCGGGGGTTCGCCGACTAAGGGAGGCTACACCTTC
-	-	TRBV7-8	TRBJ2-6	CASSLGGGAGANVLTF	TGTGCCAGCAGCTTAGGAGGAGGGGCTGGGGCCAACGTCCTGACTTTC
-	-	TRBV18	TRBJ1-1	CASSPPSNTEAFF	TGTGCCAGCTCACCACCCTCCAACACTGAAGCTTTCTTT
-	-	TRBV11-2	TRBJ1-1	CASSGASGTEAFF	TGTGCCAGCAGCGGGGCGTCGGGCACTGAAGCTTTCTTT